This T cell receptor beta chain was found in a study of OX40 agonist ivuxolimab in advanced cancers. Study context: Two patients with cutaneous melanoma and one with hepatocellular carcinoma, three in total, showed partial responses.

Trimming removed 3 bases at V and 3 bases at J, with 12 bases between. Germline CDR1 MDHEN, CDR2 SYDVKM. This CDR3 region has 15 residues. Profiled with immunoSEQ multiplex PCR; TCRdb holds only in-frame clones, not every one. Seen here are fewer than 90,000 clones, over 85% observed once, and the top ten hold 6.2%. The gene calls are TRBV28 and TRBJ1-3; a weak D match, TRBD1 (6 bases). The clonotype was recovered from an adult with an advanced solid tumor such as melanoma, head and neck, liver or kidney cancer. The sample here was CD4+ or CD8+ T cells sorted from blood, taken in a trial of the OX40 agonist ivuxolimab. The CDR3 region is CASSFPGGFGNTIYF. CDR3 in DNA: TGTGCCAGCAGTTTCCCGGGGGGCTTTGGAAACACCATATATTTT.